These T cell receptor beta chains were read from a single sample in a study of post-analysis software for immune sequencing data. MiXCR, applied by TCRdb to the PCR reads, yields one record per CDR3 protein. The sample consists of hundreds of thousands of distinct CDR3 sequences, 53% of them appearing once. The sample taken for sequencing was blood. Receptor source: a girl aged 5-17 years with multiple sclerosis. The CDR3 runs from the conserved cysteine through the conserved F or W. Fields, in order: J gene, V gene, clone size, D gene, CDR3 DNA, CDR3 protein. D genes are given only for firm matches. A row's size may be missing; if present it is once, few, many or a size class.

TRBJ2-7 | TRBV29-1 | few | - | TGCAGCGTTGAGACATTAACGGAGCAGTACTTC | CSVETLTEQYF
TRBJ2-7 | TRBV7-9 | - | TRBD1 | TGTGCCAGCAGCCCCGGGGACAGGGACTACGAGCAGTACTTC | CASSPGDRDYEQYF
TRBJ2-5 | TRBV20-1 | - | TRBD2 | TGCAGTGGTAGCGGGAGTGTAGGGGAGACCCAGTACTTC | CSGSGSVGETQYF
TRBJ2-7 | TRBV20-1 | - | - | TGCAGTGCTAGGAAGGCAGGGGACTACGAGCAGTACTTC | CSARKAGDYEQYF
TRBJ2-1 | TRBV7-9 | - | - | TGTGCCAGCAGGTCTGAGGGGAATGAGCAGTTCTTC | CASRSEGNEQFF
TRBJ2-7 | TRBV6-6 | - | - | TGTGCCAGCAGCCTCTTAGCGGTCGAGCAGTACTTC | CASSLLAVEQYF
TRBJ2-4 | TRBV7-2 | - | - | TGTGCCAGCAGCTTGGGAGTTGAAAACATTCAGTACTTC | CASSLGVENIQYF
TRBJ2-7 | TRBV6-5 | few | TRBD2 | TGTGCCAGCAGTTACTCACGACTAGCGGGGGAGACCTACGAGCAGTACTTC | CASSYSRLAGETYEQYF
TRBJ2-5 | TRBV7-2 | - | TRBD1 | TGTGCCAGCAGCACGACGGGACAGGGGATCAGGGAGACCCAGTACTTC | CASSTTGQGIRETQYF
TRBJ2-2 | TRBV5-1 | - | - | TGCGCCAGCAGCTTATCCCGGGCCGGGAAAGACGGGGAGCTGTTTTTT | CASSLSRAGKDGELFF
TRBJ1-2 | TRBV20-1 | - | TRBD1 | TGCAGTGCTCCGATCGGGACAGGGGGCGGCTATGGCTACACCTTC | CSAPIGTGGGYGYTF